These 24 T cell receptor beta chains came from one sample sequenced in a study of T-cell reconstitution after alpha-beta-depleted transplantation in children (dated by TCRdb to 2015 to 2016). The library was prepared using PCR. Sequencing instrument: Illumina HiSeq 2500. TCR library preparation used molecular barcoding, with unique molecular identifiers applied to normalize quantification of the TCRbeta repertoire. In TCRdb, the public reads were trimmed at Q25 with fastp and aligned with MiXCR, with productive beta chains retained. Each entry merges the rows of one CDR3 protein and shows their most common DNA and genes. Within this sample are hundreds of thousands of distinct CDR3 sequences, with approximately 15% of them counted one time only. The ten most abundant clones make up 5% of the sample. According to the study, the label for this sample's treatment or condition signals: allogeneic hematopoietic cell transplantation with graft depleted of TCRalphabeta T cells and CD19 B cells.

The sample here was PBMCs, mostly from graft donor cells, taken 360 days after TCRalphabeta/CD19-depleted stem cell transplant. These receptors all come from a male patient between 5 and 17 years old who had a stem cell transplant for acute lymphoblastic leukemia, so the T cells may come from the graft donor.

This clonotype was counted a few times. This sequence joins TRBV5-1 and TRBJ2-2; tentative D call: TRBD2 (5 bases). Trimming removed 4 bases at V and 7 bases at J, with 17 bases between. The germline V gene encodes CDR1 SGHRS and CDR2 YFSETQ. The CDR3 is 15 amino acids. DNA for the CDR3: TGCGCCAGCAGCCCTCGAACTAGGGTTAACGGGGAGCTGTTTTTT. Encoded protein: CASSPRTRVNGELFF.

This clonotype was recorded many times. The chain employs TRBV6-5 and TRBJ2-5, with D possibly being TRBD1 (5 bases). Trimming removed 1 base at V and 2 bases at J, with 17 bases between. Germline V CDR1 and CDR2: MNHEY, SVGAGI. CDR3 length equals 17 residues. CDR3: CASSYFIQEWQQETQYF. The CDR3 DNA follows: TGTGCCAGCAGTTACTTCATACAGGAGTGGCAACAAGAGACCCAGTACTTC.

For this clonotype: Being one base from a much bigger clone, this may be a read error. The V gene is TRBV7-2, the J gene TRBJ2-2; 9 nucleotides line up with TRBD2. The CDR3 runs 17 residues. Germline trimming cut 2 bases from V and 9 bases from J; bases unmatched to any gene: 13. Per germline, CDR1 SGHTA and CDR2 FQGNSA. CDR3 sequence reads: CASSLSLAGKRGRELFF. The DNA of the CDR3 is TGTGCCAGCAGCTTAAGCCTAGCGGGAAAAAGGGGCAGGGAGCTGTTTTTT.

In its sample, this clonotype was seen a few times. The chain couples TRBV7-3 to TRBJ2-3, with 9 bases lining up with TRBD1. Per germline, CDR1 SGHTA and CDR2 FQGTGA. The V gene end was trimmed by 1 base and the J gene end by 0 bases; junction bases not matched to a gene: 5. The CDR3 has 17 residues. The CDR3 bases are TGTGCCAGCAGCTTAAACTCGGGGACAGGGAGCACAGATACGCAGTATTTT. Translating gives CASSLNSGTGSTDTQYF.

This clonotype has ten or more counts. V is TRBV3-1 and J is TRBJ2-2; D may match TRBD1 or TRBD2 (5 bases each). With 4 bases removed from V and 4 bases from J, the gap between germline ends came to 13 bases. The V gene's germline CDR1 is LGHDT and CDR2 YNNKEL (reference sequence). This CDR3 contains 15 residues. CDR3 residues: CASSPGVGVTGELFF. CDR3 sequence (DNA): TGTGCCAGCAGCCCTGGAGTGGGGGTCACCGGGGAGCTGTTTTTT.

This clonotype was counted only a few times. The genes are TRBV28 and TRBJ2-7, with 8 bases aligning to TRBD1. The CDR3 covers 13 residues. Germline lookup yields CDR1 MDHEN and CDR2 SYDVKM. V was clipped by 5 bases and J by 6 bases; unmatched bases: 6. For the CDR3, the DNA is TGTGCCAGCAGTCCCCCGGACAGGGTCGAGCAGTACTTC. It yields the protein CASSPPDRVEQYF.

The V and J genes are TRBV5-6 and TRBJ1-5, with D possibly TRBD1 on 5 matching bases. V lost 3 bases to trimming and J lost 6 bases, with 13 bases between them. The CDR3 length is 14 residues. Germline V lookup: CDR1 SGHDT, CDR2 YYEEEE. The CDR3 bases are TGTGCCAGCAGCTCTACACGGAGGGGTCAGCCCCAGCATTTT. This codes for CASSSTRRGQPQHF.

The chain combines TRBV5-1 with TRBJ2-2, with 14 bases fitting TRBD2. V shed 4 bases, J shed 3 bases, and the junction held 8 bases outside the gene matches. The CDR3 extends over 18 amino acids. Germline CDR1 is SGHRS and CDR2 is YFSETQ. Here the CDR3 reads CASSGRLAGGPDTGELFF. CDR3 bases: TGCGCCAGCAGCGGGCGACTAGCGGGAGGGCCGGACACCGGGGAGCTGTTTTTT. The variable domain in full, completed from reference TRBV5-1 and TRBJ2-2, reads KAGVTQTPRYLIKTRGQQVTLSCSPISGHRSVSWYQQTPGQGLQFLFEYFSETQRNKGNFPGRFSGRQFSNSRSEMNVSTLELGDSALYLCASSGRLAGGPDTGELFFGEGSRLTVL.

A few counts support this clonotype. The chain uses TRBV29-1 and TRBJ2-1; no clear D gene. Germline lookup yields CDR1 SQVTM and CDR2 ANQGSEA. V lost 4 bases and J lost 0, with 13 bases in between. The CDR3 extends over 15 amino acids. CDR3 DNA sequence: TGCAGCGTTGTACCGGGCCCGAGCTCCTACAATGAGCAGTTCTTC. It translates to CSVVPGPSSYNEQFF.

The V call is TRBV7-9, the J call TRBJ2-7, with D unclear. CDR3 length equals 12 residues. CDR1 SEHNR and CDR2 FQNEAQ come from the germline V gene (reference sequence). V gave up 4 bases and J gave up 3 bases, with 7 bases separating them. The CDR3 region is CASSWRSYEQYF. CDR3 in DNA: TGTGCCAGCAGCTGGAGAAGCTACGAGCAGTACTTC. The whole variable domain, filled in from reference TRBV7-9 and TRBJ2-7, reads DTGVSQNPRHKITKRGQNVTFRCDPISEHNRLYWYRQTLGQGPEFLTYFQNEAQLEKSRLLSDRFSAERPKGSFSTLEIQRTEQGDSAMYLCASSWRSYEQYFGPGTRLTVT.

The V gene is TRBV20-1, the J gene TRBJ2-7; D remains ambiguous. V was clipped by 5 bases and J by 5 bases, with 25 bases between them. The CDR3 spans 16 residues. Germline values: CDR1 DFQATT, CDR2 SNEGSKA (reference sequence). As DNA, the CDR3 is TGCAGTGCTGAGACGTGGGGTTTGAGGATTGGGGACGAGCAGTACTTC. This translates into CSAETWGLRIGDEQYF.

V gene TRBV9 combines with J gene TRBJ2-7; D is perhaps TRBD1 (5 bases). Trimming removed 0 bases from V and 1 base from J, with 11 bases in between. The CDR3 has 15 residues. The V gene's germline CDR1 is SGDLS and CDR2 YYNGEE. The CDR3 DNA follows: TGTGCCAGCAGCGTAGCCCCAGGGTCGTCCTACGAGCAGTACTTC. The encoded protein is CASSVAPGSSYEQYF.

There are a few counts of this clonotype. The V and J genes are TRBV14 and TRBJ2-1; 8 nucleotides line up with TRBD1. This CDR3 region has 15 residues. The germline V gene has CDR1 SGHDN and CDR2 FVKESK. With 4 bases clipped from V and 2 bases from J, the junction kept 4 bases outside the gene matches. This CDR3 reads CASSPTGVAYNEQFF. DNA for the CDR3: TGTGCCAGCAGCCCGACAGGGGTTGCCTACAATGAGCAGTTCTTC.

V gene TRBV27 combines with J gene TRBJ2-2; D may correspond to TRBD1 or TRBD2 (6 bases each). The V gene lost 4 bases and the J gene lost 6 bases, with 15 bases spanning the gap. CDR3 length: 15 amino acids. Per germline, CDR1 MNHEY and CDR2 SMNVEV (reference sequence). The CDR3 protein is CASSSRGEGPGELFF. CDR3 nucleotides: TGTGCCAGCAGTTCGAGGGGGGAAGGCCCCGGGGAGCTGTTTTTT.

This clonotype was detected only a few times. V is TRBV12-3 or TRBV12-4 and J is TRBJ1-2, with a tentative D call TRBD1 (5 bases). V was trimmed by 4 bases and J by 3 bases, leaving 12 bases between them. The CDR3 covers 14 residues. The CDR3 loop reads CASSWGGRDYGYTF. The CDR3 DNA sequence: TGTGCCAGCAGTTGGGGGGGGAGGGACTATGGCTACACCTTC.

There are many counts of this clonotype. The rearrangement uses TRBV12-3 or TRBV12-4 and TRBJ2-7; TRBD2 agrees at 12 bases. The CDR3 is 15 amino acids. J lost 4 bases, V lost 4 bases, and 5 bases had no gene match. The CDR3 reads CASSSPGTSGYEQYF. CDR3 DNA: TGTGCCAGCAGTTCCCCCGGGACTAGCGGGTACGAGCAGTACTTC.

DNA for the CDR3: TGTGCCAGCAGCGCAACTCGTACCGGGACAGGATCCTACGAGCAGTACTTC. Its translation is CASSATRTGTGSYEQYF. The chain combines TRBV7-9 with TRBJ2-7, with 8 bases fitting TRBD1. CDR1 SEHNR and CDR2 FQNEAQ come from the germline V gene (reference sequence). The trim removed 5 bases at V and 1 base at J, leaving 13 bases unmatched. The CDR3 is made up of 17 amino acids.

The chain carries TRBV29-1 and TRBJ2-1, with D maybe TRBD1 (7 bases). Trimming removed 7 bases from V and 0 bases from J, with 25 bases in between. Germline CDR1 SQVTM, CDR2 ANQGSEA. The CDR3 contains 18 residues. Here the CDR3 DNA reads TGCAGCGCCCTCGGCGGAGGGGTTCAGGGGGGCTCCTACAATGAGCAGTTCTTC. Translation: CSALGGGVQGGSYNEQFF.

This clonotype came up a few times. The chain combines TRBV7-9 with TRBJ2-7, with D hard to call. The CDR3 extends over 10 amino acids. The germline CDR1 and CDR2 sequences are SEHNR and FQNEAQ (reference sequence). The germline V and J ends were trimmed by 5 bases and 5 bases, with 4 bases remaining between them. The CDR3 is CASSTNEQYF. In DNA form, the CDR3 reads TGTGCCAGCAGCACGAACGAGCAGTACTTC.

This clonotype was observed a few times. V is TRBV6-6 and J is TRBJ2-2, with TRBD1 matching 8 bases. The CDR3 sequence is 12 residues long. CDR1 and CDR2 from the germline V gene are MNHNY and SVGAGI (reference sequence). Germline trimming cut 10 bases from V and 5 bases from J; bases unmatched to any gene: 3. The CDR3 DNA reads as TGTGCCACCGGACAGGGTACCGGGGAGCTGTTTTTT. This encodes CATGQGTGELFF.

The rearrangement links TRBV20-1 to TRBJ2-7, with TRBD1 matching over 9 bases. The CDR3 is 13 residues long. Unmatched junction bases numbered 6, after V lost 6 bases and J lost 3 bases. Germline CDR1 and CDR2: DFQATT and SNEGSKA (reference sequence). The CDR3 nucleotides are TGCAGTGCCATAGGGGACAGGGACTACGAGCAGTACTTC. Protein: CSAIGDRDYEQYF.

At least ten counts were recorded for this clonotype. This chain uses TRBV6-1 with TRBJ2-1; weak D call: TRBD1 (7 bases). The V and J ends lost 4 bases and 0 bases respectively, with 13 bases between them. There are 16 residues in the CDR3. Germline CDR1 reads MNHNS; CDR2 reads SASEGT. CDR3 nucleotides: TGTGCCAGCAGTGTCTGGGGGGACAGCTCCTACAATGAGCAGTTCTTC. Protein sequence: CASSVWGDSSYNEQFF.

A few counts support this clonotype. The V call is TRBV7-3, the J call TRBJ2-2; 7 bases are a match to TRBD2. The CDR3 is 16 amino acids. The J segment lost 0 bases and the V segment lost 1 base, leaving 2 bases of the junction unmatched. The germline gives CDR1 SGHTA, CDR2 FQGTGA. The CDR3 DNA follows: TGTGCCAGCAGCTTAAGCGGACTAGCGAACACCGGGGAGCTGTTTTTT. Its translation: CASSLSGLANTGELFF.

This clonotype has only a few counts. V usage is TRBV5-1 and J usage is TRBJ2-1; 8 positions match TRBD2. CDR3 length: 17 amino acids. After removal of 0 bases from V and 5 bases from J, the junction contained 10 bases not matched to a gene. Germline V lookup: CDR1 SGHRS, CDR2 YFSETQ. The CDR3 coding sequence is TGCGCCAGCAGCTTGGATTTCGGGAGGGCAGAAAACAATGAGCAGTTCTTC. It specifies CASSLDFGRAENNEQFF.